These 30 T cell receptor beta chains were sequenced from one sample in a study of breast tumors, draining lymph nodes, adjacent tissues. TCRdb re-called the multiplex PCR reads through MiXCR, storing one row per CDR3 protein. Found here are about 130,000 distinct CDR3 sequences, around 22% of them singletons; the top ten hold about 2.4%. Axillary draining lymph nodes of breast cancer patients supplied the node samples. The specimen was axillary lymph node tissue. The receptors come from a female donor with breast cancer. Some clones in this sample may be carry-over from other donors' samples.

Concerning this clonotype itself: A clone one base away is much larger, so this may be a read error. The chain links TRBV30 to TRBJ1-6; no clear D. V was pared by 2 bases and J by 6 bases, with 11 bases between. This CDR3 is 14 amino acids long. The V gene's germline CDR1 is GTSNPN and CDR2 SVGIG (reference sequence). The CDR3 DNA is TGTGCCTGGAGTATATTGGGAGGTAATTCACCCCTCCACTTT. Residues: CAWSILGGNSPLHF.

This clonotype was seen ten or more times. The chain links TRBV9 to TRBJ2-3, with D maybe TRBD2 (5 bases). The V end lost 2 bases, the J end lost 2 bases, and 12 bases lay between the germline ends. This CDR3 contains 15 residues. Germline CDR1 SGDLS, CDR2 YYNGEE. CDR3 in amino acids: CASSVSGDYTDTQYF. CDR3 DNA: TGTGCCAGCAGCGTGAGCGGAGACTACACAGATACGCAGTATTTT.

The table lists this clonotype with a few counts. The rearrangement joins TRBV28 to TRBJ1-5, with 8 bases matching TRBD1. V gave up 6 bases and J gave up 7 bases; unmatched junction bases: 11. Germline CDR1 reads MDHEN; CDR2 reads SYDVKM. This CDR3 comprises 15 residues. CDR3 coding DNA: TGTGCCAGCAGCCTCGGACAGGGTTATCGGCAGCCCCAGCATTTT. It yields the protein CASSLGQGYRQPQHF.

This clonotype was picked up many times. V and J are TRBV5-1 and TRBJ2-3, with D perhaps matching TRBD1 (6 bases). V lost 5 bases to trimming and J lost 2 bases, with 15 bases between them. The CDR3 runs to 15 residues. Germline V CDR1 and CDR2: SGHRS, YFSETQ. This chain's CDR3 is CASRPNRVLTDTQYF. The CDR3 region has the DNA TGCGCCAGCAGGCCCAACAGGGTCCTCACAGATACGCAGTATTTT. The full variable domain, in which reference TRBV5-1 and TRBJ2-3 provide the parts outside the CDR3, is KAGVTQTPRYLIKTRGQQVTLSCSPISGHRSVSWYQQTPGQGLQFLFEYFSETQRNKGNFPGRFSGRQFSNSRSEMNVSTLELGDSALYLCASRPNRVLTDTQYFGPGTRLTVL.

This clonotype was observed a few times. The chain carries TRBV30 and TRBJ2-6; D remains ambiguous. CDR3 length equals 14 residues. The germline V gene has CDR1 GTSNPN and CDR2 SVGIG (reference sequence). V was cut by 1 base and J by 0 bases, with 4 bases left in between. In DNA form, the CDR3 reads TGTGCCTGGAGTGGGTACTCTGGGGCCAACGTCCTGACTTTC. Protein sequence: CAWSGYSGANVLTF. Combining the CDR3 with reference TRBV30 and TRBJ2-6 gives the whole variable domain SQTIHQWPATLVQPVGSPLSLECTVEGTSNPNLYWYRQAAGRGLQLLFYSVGIGQISSEVPQNLSASRPQDRQFILSSKKLLLSDSGFYLCAWSGYSGANVLTFGAGSRLTVL.

This clonotype was observed many times. The chain carries TRBV7-9 and TRBJ1-2; 9 bases are shared with TRBD1. The germline gives CDR1 SEHNR, CDR2 FQNEAQ (reference sequence). V lost 5 bases to trimming and J lost 8 bases; unmatched junction nucleotides: 6. This CDR3 has 13 amino acids. CDR3: CASSRTGDRGYTF. CDR3 coding DNA: TGTGCCAGCAGCCGGACAGGGGATCGGGGCTACACCTTC. Based on the CDR3 plus reference TRBV7-9 and TRBJ1-2, the full variable domain is DTGVSQNPRHKITKRGQNVTFRCDPISEHNRLYWYRQTLGQGPEFLTYFQNEAQLEKSRLLSDRFSAERPKGSFSTLEIQRTEQGDSAMYLCASSRTGDRGYTFGSGTRLTVV.

This clonotype appeared many times. The chain couples TRBV4-3 to TRBJ2-1; D might be TRBD2 (6 bases). In germline, CDR1 is LGHNA, CDR2 YSLEER. V lost 3 bases and J 7 bases, leaving 16 bases between the germline ends. The CDR3 length is 15 residues. DNA of the CDR3: TGCGCCAGCAGCCAGGCTAGCGCCGGTGGTAATGAGCAGTTCTTC. Translated, it gives CASSQASAGGNEQFF.

Ten or more counts support this clonotype. This chain uses TRBV15 with TRBJ2-3, with 8 bases fitting TRBD2. J lost 0 bases, V lost 2 bases, and 1 base had no gene match. CDR1 is LNHNV and CDR2 is YYDKDF in the germline V gene (reference sequence). The CDR3 runs 15 residues. CDR3 in amino acids: CATSRTSGSTDTQYF. In nucleotides, the CDR3 is TGTGCCACCAGCAGAACTAGCGGAAGCACAGATACGCAGTATTTT.

The chain joins TRBV6-6 to TRBJ2-1; a weak D match, TRBD2 (5 bases). V lost 2 bases to trimming and J lost 2 bases, with 7 bases between them. The CDR3 spans 14 residues. The germline V gene has CDR1 MNHNY and CDR2 SVGAGI (reference sequence). CDR3 protein: CASSYNGAYNEQFF. CDR3 nucleotide sequence: TGTGCCAGCAGTTACAACGGGGCCTACAATGAGCAGTTCTTC.

About this clonotype itself: This sequence may be a read error, since a much larger clone differs from it by one base. The chain employs TRBV27 and TRBJ2-5, with D uncertain. The V gene's germline CDR1 is MNHEY and CDR2 SMNVEV (reference sequence). This CDR3 region has 15 residues. CDR3 protein: CASSLSWSRQETQHF. CDR3 in DNA: TGTGCCAGCAGTTTATCATGGAGTCGTCAAGAGACCCAGCACTTC.

This clonotype was seen at least ten times. This chain links TRBV7-9 with TRBJ2-1; 11 bases are shared with TRBD2. CDR3 size: 15 residues. With V trimmed by 5 bases and J by 7 bases, 7 bases remained unmatched. Germline V gene lookup returns CDR1 SEHNR and CDR2 FQNEAQ (reference sequence). The CDR3 loop reads CASSHLAGGPNEQFF. The CDR3 DNA reads as TGTGCCAGCAGCCACCTAGCGGGAGGCCCGAATGAGCAGTTCTTC. Based on the CDR3 plus reference TRBV7-9 and TRBJ2-1, the full variable domain is DTGVSQNPRHKITKRGQNVTFRCDPISEHNRLYWYRQTLGQGPEFLTYFQNEAQLEKSRLLSDRFSAERPKGSFSTLEIQRTEQGDSAMYLCASSHLAGGPNEQFFGPGTRLTVL.

For this clonotype: Since a much larger clone is just one base distant, this may be a read error. Because the CDR3 is missing its conserved closing phenylalanine or tryptophan, this is likely a read error. The rearrangement links TRBV20-1 to TRBJ2-7; either TRBD1 or TRBD2 may supply D (7 bases each). V dropped 3 bases and J dropped 0 bases, with 15 bases sitting between them. The CDR3 runs 15 residues. Germline values: CDR1 DFQATT, CDR2 SNEGSKA (reference sequence). CDR3 residues: CSASGQGGSSYEQYL. The CDR3 DNA is TGCAGTGCTAGTGGTCAGGGGGGGAGCTCCTACGAGCAGTACCTC.

The sample holds many counts of this clonotype. The chain is built from TRBV3-1 and TRBJ2-7; tentatively, D is TRBD1 (6 bases). The ends were cut back, 4 bases at V and 1 base at J, with 17 bases in the middle. This CDR3 region has 16 residues. CDR1 is LGHDT, CDR2 YNNKEL, per germline (reference sequence). Here the CDR3 DNA reads TGTGCCAGCAGCCCCTCCTTTAGGGGGTTATCCTACGAGCAGTACTTC. As protein: CASSPSFRGLSYEQYF.

In its sample, this clonotype was seen many times. The chain couples TRBV11-2 to TRBJ2-7; 8 bases map to TRBD1. Germline CDR1 reads SGHAT; CDR2 reads FQNNGV. This CDR3 comprises 16 residues. J gave up 1 base and V 6 bases, and 11 bases lay outside the gene matches. The CDR3 here is CASSYWTGWRSYEQYF. DNA for the CDR3: TGTGCCAGCAGTTATTGGACAGGGTGGCGGTCCTACGAGCAGTACTTC.

This clonotype was recorded many times. The gene calls are TRBV7-3 and TRBJ2-1; no definite D call. This CDR3 has 13 amino acids. Germline values: CDR1 SGHTA, CDR2 FQGTGA. The V end lost 2 bases, the J end lost 8 bases, and 10 bases lay between the germline ends. CDR3 sequence: CASSLQYQDEQFF. The CDR3 bases are TGTGCCAGCAGCTTACAGTATCAAGATGAGCAGTTCTTC.

This clonotype was seen repeatedly, ten times or more. The chain has TRBV6-6 and TRBJ2-5; 13 nucleotides match TRBD2. This CDR3 contains 19 residues. The J segment lost 2 bases and the V segment lost 1 base, leaving 10 bases of the junction unmatched. In germline, CDR1 is MNHNY, CDR2 SVGAGI (reference sequence). CDR3 in amino acids: CASSYLRTSGRAIQETQYF. For the CDR3, the DNA is TGTGCCAGCAGTTACTTACGCACTAGCGGGAGGGCCATTCAAGAGACCCAGTACTTC.

The sample holds many counts of this clonotype. The chain links TRBV6-6 to TRBJ2-2, with 9 bases that match TRBD2. Germline lookup yields CDR1 MNHNY and CDR2 SVGAGI (reference sequence). This CDR3 has 17 amino acids. J gave up 1 base and V 0 bases, and 3 bases lay outside the gene matches. The CDR3 spells CASSYSPTSGNTGELFF. Here the CDR3 DNA reads TGTGCCAGCAGTTACTCTCCGACTAGCGGGAACACCGGGGAGCTGTTTTTT.

The sample holds many counts of this clonotype. CDR3 region: CASSDPSSSYNEQFF. The CDR3 DNA reads as TGTGCCAGCAGTGACCCCTCGAGCTCCTACAATGAGCAGTTCTTC. The chain recombines TRBV25-1 with TRBJ2-1; D gene uncertain. Germline V CDR1 and CDR2: MGHDK, SYGVNS. Trimming left V 3 bases short and J 0 bases short, with 9 bases between. The CDR3 spans 15 residues.

This clonotype was counted at least ten times. Sequence at one end of the junction differs from germline and may be a read error. The chain uses TRBV7-7 and TRBJ2-5, with 12 bases identical to TRBD2. Per the germline V gene, CDR1 is SSHAT and CDR2 is FNYEAQ (reference sequence). This CDR3 contains 15 residues. In DNA form, the CDR3 reads TGTGCTAGCAGTCCTAGCGGGAGGGCCAGGGAGACCCAGTACTTC. It encodes CASSPSGRARETQYF.

This clonotype came up many times. This chain connects TRBV9 to TRBJ2-2; 11 bases match TRBD2. CDR1 is SGDLS and CDR2 is YYNGEE in the germline V gene. Trimming at V came to 0 bases and at J to 1 base, leaving 8 bases not matched to a gene. This CDR3 contains 19 residues. The DNA of the CDR3 is TGTGCCAGCAGCGTAGCTAGCTTAACTAGCGGGGGGAACACCGGGGAGCTGTTTTTT. This codes for CASSVASLTSGGNTGELFF. The full variable domain, rest sourced from reference TRBV9 and TRBJ2-2, is DSGVTQTPKHLITATGQRVTLRCSPRSGDLSVYWYQQSLDQGLQFLIQYYNGEERAKGNILERFSAQQFPDLHSELNLSSLELGDSALYFCASSVASLTSGGNTGELFFGEGSRLTVL.

This clonotype has a handful of counts. This may be a read error, as it is one base from a much larger clone. This chain connects TRBV7-6 to TRBJ2-1, with D possibly being TRBD2 (6 bases). Germline V gene sequence: CDR1 SGHVS, CDR2 FNYEAQ. There are 13 residues in the CDR3. In nucleotides, the CDR3 is TGTGCCAGCAGCCCCAGGACTAACAATGGGCAGTTCTTC. The encoded protein is CASSPRTNNGQFF.

There are many counts of this clonotype. V is TRBV9 and J is TRBJ2-3; 8 bases fit TRBD2. The CDR3 is 17 amino acids. Germline-derived CDR1 and CDR2 are SGDLS and YYNGEE. The V and J ends lost 0 bases and 0 bases, in that order; junction bases with no gene match: 6. CDR3 sequence (DNA): TGTGCCAGCAGCGTAGCGGGAGGGCCATGGAGCACAGATACGCAGTATTTT. Amino acids: CASSVAGGPWSTDTQYF.

At least ten counts were recorded for this clonotype. This chain links TRBV30 with TRBJ2-1, with 9 bases matching TRBD2. The trim removed 6 bases at V and 0 bases at J, leaving 0 bases unmatched. Germline V gene lookup returns CDR1 GTSNPN and CDR2 SVGIG (reference sequence). The CDR3 runs 13 residues. DNA for the CDR3: TGTGCCTGTAGCGGGAGCTCCTACAATGAGCAGTTCTTC. Residues: CACSGSSYNEQFF.

The sample holds many counts of this clonotype. This rearrangement joins TRBV20-1 to TRBJ2-6; no clear D. V was cut by 2 bases and J by 1 base, with 9 bases left in between. The germline CDR1 and CDR2 sequences are DFQATT and SNEGSKA (reference sequence). The CDR3 spans 15 residues. The CDR3 spells CSARPDGSGANVLTF. The CDR3 bases are TGCAGTGCTAGACCCGACGGATCTGGGGCCAACGTCCTGACTTTC.

This clonotype was detected many times. The gene calls are TRBV6-5 and TRBJ2-7; 7 bases line up with TRBD1. CDR1 and CDR2 from the germline V gene are MNHEY and SVGAGI. This CDR3 has 15 residues. V lost 5 bases to trimming and J lost 0 bases; unmatched junction nucleotides: 7. Here the CDR3 reads CASSTRQGGSYEQYF. The CDR3 coding sequence is TGTGCCAGCAGTACAAGACAGGGTGGCTCCTACGAGCAGTACTTC.

This clonotype was recorded many times. V and J are TRBV20-1 and TRBJ1-4; a weak D match, TRBD1 (5 bases). Germline-derived CDR1 and CDR2 are DFQATT and SNEGSKA (reference sequence). Trimming shortened V by 0 bases and J by 3 bases, and 5 bases separated the two germline ends. The CDR3 runs 13 residues. This CDR3 is CSAREGANEKLFF. Written as DNA, the CDR3 is TGCAGTGCTAGAGAGGGGGCTAATGAAAAACTGTTTTTT.

The V and J genes are TRBV3-2 and TRBJ2-1; the table's D call, TRBD2, has no DNA check behind it. TRBV3-2 is classified as a pseudogene. The CDR3 totals 17 residues. The CDR3 reads CASSQSSTRVVYNEQFF. The DNA of the CDR3 is TGTGCCAGCAGCCAAAGTTCGACTAGAGTCGTCTACAATGAGCAGTTCTTC.

There are many counts of this clonotype. The chain is built from TRBV20-1 and TRBJ1-5, with TRBD1 matching over 9 bases. The J segment lost 2 bases and the V segment lost 6 bases, leaving 5 bases of the junction unmatched. Germline V lookup: CDR1 DFQATT, CDR2 SNEGSKA (reference sequence). The CDR3 consists of 14 residues. As DNA, the CDR3 is TGCAGTGCAATCACAGGGGGCGGCAATCAGCCCCAGCATTTT. This gives the protein CSAITGGGNQPQHF.

The chain links TRBV11-3 to TRBJ2-6; no firm D call. Trimming left V 5 bases short and J 0 bases short, with 14 bases between. CDR3 size: 17 residues. Germline assignment: CDR1 SGHNT and CDR2 YENEEA. Written as DNA, the CDR3 is TGTGCCAGCAGCCAAGGAAGGGTGAGCTCTGGGGCCAACGTCCTGACTTTC. This translates into CASSQGRVSSGANVLTF.

This clonotype was observed many times. This chain uses TRBV11-2 with TRBJ2-1; D is uncertain. Per the germline V gene, CDR1 is SGHAT and CDR2 is FQNNGV. The CDR3 length is 13 residues. Trimming shortened V by 5 bases and J by 8 bases, and 13 bases separated the two germline ends. This chain's CDR3 is CASSPWRDDEQFF. The CDR3 DNA reads TGTGCCAGCAGCCCCTGGCGAGACGATGAGCAGTTCTTC. The full variable domain, with the rest looked up from reference TRBV11-2 and TRBJ2-1, is EAGVAQSPRYKIIEKRQSVAFWCNPISGHATLYWYQQILGQGPKLLIQFQNNGVVDDSQLPKDRFSAERLKGVDSTLKIQPAKLEDSAVYLCASSPWRDDEQFFGPGTRLTVL.